This T cell receptor (beta chain) stems from a study of blood T cell repertoires in COVID-19. Original processing methods: Amplification of reference gene primers was used by the study to estimate nucleated cell counts. Generated by immunoSEQ multiplex PCR, the TCRdb table keeps only in-frame clones and is missing some. V, J and clone size reflect that table, while D and trimming were determined from the DNA. The sample lists about 210,000 clones, roughly nine tenths occurring once. Source material: peripheral blood. The receptor's source is a man between 65 and 85 years old with acute or convalescent COVID-19.

The CDR3 DNA follows: TGTGCCAGCAGCCAGGGAACTATCTACAATGAGCAGTTCTTC. Protein sequence: CASSQGTIYNEQFF. The rearrangement links TRBV7-3 to TRBJ2-1, with a tentative D call TRBD1 (5 bases). Germline-derived CDR1 and CDR2 are SGHTA and FQGTGA. The CDR3 loop spans 14 amino acids. Trimming left V 5 bases short and J 3 bases short, with 11 bases between.